This T cell receptor beta chain derives from a study of blood T cell repertoires in COVID-19. Germline-derived CDR1 and CDR2 are SEHNR and FQNEAQ (reference sequence). There are 12 residues in the CDR3. Trimming left V 4 bases short and J 8 bases short, with 11 bases between. Data came from immunoSEQ multiplex PCR; TCRdb stores just in-frame clones and leaves some out. The sample lists about 180,000 clones, 80% to 90% occurring once. In this sample, this clone turned up once. The rearrangement uses TRBV7-9 and TRBJ1-2; a possible D gene is TRBD1 (6 bases). The clonotype originates from a man between 60 and 75 years old with acute or convalescent COVID-19. The sequencing input was peripheral blood. CDR3: CASSSTGLGYTF. DNA of the CDR3: TGTGCCAGCAGCTCCACAGGGCTCGGCTACACCTTC.